This T cell receptor (beta chain) was identified during a study of T cells in localized non-small cell lung cancer. Profiled with immunoSEQ multiplex PCR; TCRdb holds only in-frame clones, not every one. The sample gives fewer than 40,000 clones, around 73% of which show up once; 35% to 45% is in the top ten. Looked up from germline, CDR1 is SGHKS and CDR2 is YYEKEE (reference sequence). The CDR3 extends over 16 amino acids. The V segment lost 5 bases and the J segment 7 bases; nucleotides outside the gene matches: 13. The material was peripheral blood, obtained before any cancer treatment. The chain carries TRBV5-5 and TRBJ2-7; 12 positions match TRBD1. The sequence came from an older male donor with stage II squamous cell lung carcinoma. CDR3 coding DNA: TGTGCCAGCAGTTACACGACGGGACAGGGGGCGCGGGAGCAGTACTTC. This sequence encodes CASSYTTGQGAREQYF.